Sequencing of this T cell receptor beta chain was carried out in a study of blood T cell repertoires in COVID-19. Overall study: There were acute and convalescent COVID-19 samples, and they came from the United States, Italy and Spain.

Clones were read by immunoSEQ multiplex PCR, and TCRdb kept only the in-frame ones, dropping some. The sample contains roughly 400,000 clones, just under 90% of which appear only once. With 0 bases removed from V and 8 bases from J, the gap between germline ends came to 9 bases. This CDR3 region has 12 residues. Per germline, CDR1 SGDLS and CDR2 YYNGEE. The sequencing sample was made of PBMCs or T cells enriched from blood (not recorded which). This chain uses TRBV9 with TRBJ2-7; D might be TRBD1 (5 bases). The clonotype was recovered from a woman aged 25 to 45 who had recovered from COVID-19. The CDR3 bases are TGTGCCAGCAGCGTAGCAAGGGGCCAGCAGTACTTC. As protein: CASSVARGQQYF.